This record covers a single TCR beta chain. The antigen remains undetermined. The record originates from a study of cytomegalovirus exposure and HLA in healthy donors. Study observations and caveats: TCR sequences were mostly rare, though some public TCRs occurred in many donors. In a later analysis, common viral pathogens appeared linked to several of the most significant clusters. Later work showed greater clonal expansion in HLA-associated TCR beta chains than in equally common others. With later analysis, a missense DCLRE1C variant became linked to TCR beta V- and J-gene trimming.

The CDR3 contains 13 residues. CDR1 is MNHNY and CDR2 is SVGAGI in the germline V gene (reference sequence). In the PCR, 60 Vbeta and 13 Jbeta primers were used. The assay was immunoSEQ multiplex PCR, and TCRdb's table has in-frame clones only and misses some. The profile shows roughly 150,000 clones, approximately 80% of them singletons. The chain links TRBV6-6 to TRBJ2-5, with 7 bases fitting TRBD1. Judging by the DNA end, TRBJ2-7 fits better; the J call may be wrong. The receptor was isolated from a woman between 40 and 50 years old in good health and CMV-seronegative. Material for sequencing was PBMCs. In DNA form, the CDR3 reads TGTGCCAGCAGTCGGGACAGTCCCTACGAGCAGTACTTC. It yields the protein CASSRDSPYEQYF.